This entry features one T cell receptor (beta chain) sequence. What it binds is unknown. This sample is part of a study of monozygotic twins with inflammatory bowel disease. Study results and caveats: The inverse Simpson measure of TCRbeta diversity was lower in IBD patients than in healthy co-twins.

TCRdb re-called the 5' RACE reads and shows each CDR3 protein once, DNA omitted. The table lists some 440,000 distinct CDR3 sequences. The clonotype was recovered from a human donor with ulcerative colitis or Crohn's disease, or a healthy co-twin of an affected twin (not recorded which). The sample was blood.

This CDR3 reads CASSGPRMGTEAFF. This sequence joins TRBV12-3 or TRBV12-4 and TRBJ1-1. This CDR3 is built from 14 residues.